This TCR beta chain comes out of a study of blood T cell repertoires in COVID-19. On the study more broadly: COVID-19 samples collected from the United States, Italy and Spain covered acute and convalescent phases. The analysed material was cDNA or gDNA that came from T cells, B-cell-depleted T cells, or PBMCs.

Per the study methods: By means of reference gene primer amplification, nucleated cell counts were estimated. TCRdb's table, derived via immunoSEQ multiplex PCR, lists solely in-frame clones and lacks some. Clone size and the V and J calls come from that table; the DNA yielded D and trimming. The sample has over 95,000 clones, about 90% seen once. The V gene lost 5 bases and the J gene lost 1 base, with 10 bases spanning the gap. Germline loops: CDR1 SGHNT, CDR2 YYREEE (reference sequence). The CDR3 sequence is 13 residues long. The TCR comes from a woman in her 50s with acute or convalescent COVID-19. The specimen sequenced was peripheral blood. J is TRBJ2-7 and V is TRBV5-4; D is unresolved. Here the CDR3 reads CASSLDMSYEQYF. In DNA, the CDR3 is TGTGCCAGCAGTCTCGACATGTCCTACGAGCAGTACTTC.